This paragraph covers one T cell receptor beta chain sequence. The CDR3 runs 13 residues. V dropped 3 bases and J dropped 3 bases, with 9 bases sitting between them. Measured with immunoSEQ multiplex PCR; TCRdb has only the in-frame clones, and not every one. Counted here are some 170,000 clones, approximately 80% occurring once; the ten biggest clones make up just over 8.5%. The data belong to a study of blood T cell repertoires in COVID-19. Study-wide context: Samples came from the United States, Italy and Spain, spanning acute and convalescent COVID-19.

The chain joins TRBV12-3 or TRBV12-4 to TRBJ2-7; D call uncertain. The sequencing input was peripheral blood. The source of this sequence is a woman in her forties or fifties with active or convalescent COVID-19. The CDR3 bases are TGTGCCAGCAGTTTTGAACGGTTCTACGAGCAGTACTTC. It codes for CASSFERFYEQYF.